The 28 T cell receptor beta chains in this list originate from one sample, sequenced in a study of human T cells and chemical hapten exposure. MiXCR was run by TCRdb on the RACE reads, yielding one entry per CDR3 protein. The repertoire holds about 130,000 distinct CDR3 sequences, with approximately 9.5% as singletons. As for time point: healthy volunteer bleed at 2 weeks. Total RNA was isolated from whole blood that had not been fractionated. What was sequenced was whole blood. The receptor set was obtained from a male donor in good health. Some clones in this sample may be carry-over from other donors' samples.

This chain joins TRBV6-1 and TRBJ2-5, with no clear D. CDR3 length: 15 residues. Trimming removed 1 base from V and 2 bases from J, with 11 bases in between. Germline CDR1 reads MNHNS; CDR2 reads SASEGT. This CDR3 reads CASSEGSGVQETQYF. As DNA, the CDR3 is TGTGCCAGCAGTGAAGGGTCAGGAGTTCAAGAGACCCAGTACTTC.

This clonotype was picked up one time. A much larger clone lies one base from this, so it may be a read error. Here the CDR3 omits its conserved ending phenylalanine or tryptophan, so a read error is the likely source. The chain couples TRBV29-1 to TRBJ2-3, with 10 bases lining up with TRBD2. V was clipped by 1 base and J by 2 bases; unmatched bases: 6. From germline, CDR1 is SQVTM and CDR2 ANQGSEA. CDR3 length: 16 amino acids. CDR3 protein: CSVEGELAGHTDTQYY. For the CDR3, the DNA is TGCAGCGTTGAAGGGGAACTAGCGGGGCACACAGATACGCAGTATTAT.

Here the CDR3 reads CASSLGQGGPTDTQYF. The DNA for the CDR3 is TGTGCCAGCAGCCTCGGACAGGGGGGCCCCACAGATACGCAGTATTTT. This chain uses TRBV12-3 or TRBV12-4 with TRBJ2-3, with 10 positions matching TRBD1. V trimming: 6 bases; J trimming: 2 bases; junction bases outside the gene matches: 8. This CDR3 comprises 16 residues.

This clonotype was seen at least ten times. The V gene is TRBV29-1, the J gene TRBJ2-3; D not certain. Trimming shortened V by 7 bases and J by 4 bases, and 18 bases separated the two germline ends. The CDR3 length is 14 residues. Germline values: CDR1 SQVTM, CDR2 ANQGSEA. The CDR3 reads CSAGAGPRADTQYF. The DNA of the CDR3 is TGCAGCGCTGGCGCAGGACCTAGGGCAGATACGCAGTATTTT.

This clonotype has a handful of counts. Mismatch with germline at one junction end may stem from a read error. J is TRBJ2-1 and V is TRBV13, with 7 bases matching TRBD1. Germline CDR1 is PRHDT and CDR2 is FYEKMQ (reference sequence). The CDR3 is made up of 11 amino acids. The CDR3 spells CASSFSGGSSF. The CDR3 nucleotides read TGTGCCAGCAGCTTTTCAGGGGGATCGAGCTTC. Drawing the rest from reference TRBV13 and TRBJ2-1, the complete variable domain is AAGVIQSPRHLIKEKRETATLKCYPIPRHDTVYWYQQGPGQDPQFLISFYEKMQSDKGSIPDRFSAQQFSDYHSELNMSSLELGDSALYFCASSFSGGSSFGPGTRLTVL.

The J gene is TRBJ2-4, the V gene TRBV6-2 or TRBV6-3; 13 bases map to TRBD2. CDR3 length: 20 residues. The junction had 16 bases not matched to a gene; V was cut back by 7 bases and J by 1 base. The germline V gene encodes CDR1 MNHEY and CDR2 SVGEGT. The CDR3: CASTKPPGLAGPDAKNIQYF. The DNA of the CDR3 is TGTGCCAGCACCAAACCGCCGGGACTAGCGGGGCCGGACGCCAAAAACATTCAGTACTTC.

Concerning this clonotype itself: No conserved phenylalanine or tryptophan is present at the end of the CDR3, so a read error is the likely explanation. V gene TRBV12-3 or TRBV12-4 combines with J gene TRBJ1-1; D is unclear. The length of the CDR3 is 14 residues. Trimming pared 4 bases from V and 1 base from J, leaving 10 bases between. This chain's CDR3 is CASSSSDKNTEAFS. The CDR3 DNA is TGTGCCAGCAGTTCGAGTGACAAGAACACTGAAGCTTTCTCT.

About this clonotype: A read error may produce the germline difference seen at one junction end. V usage is TRBV4-1 and J usage is TRBJ1-5; D unresolved. The CDR3 is made up of 15 amino acids. CDR1 and CDR2 from the germline V gene are MGHRA and YSYEKL. The CDR3 sequence is CSSSPHSYSNQPQHF. The DNA of the CDR3 is TGCTCCAGCAGCCCACACTCCTATAGCAATCAGCCCCAGCATTTT.

Only a few counts were recorded for this clonotype. V is TRBV5-6 and J is TRBJ2-1, with 13 positions matching TRBD2. The V gene's germline CDR1 is SGHDT and CDR2 YYEEEE. The trim removed 5 bases at V and 7 bases at J, leaving 6 bases unmatched. The CDR3 runs 15 residues. The CDR3: CASSQGLAGSNEQFF. DNA of the CDR3: TGTGCCAGCAGTCAGGGACTAGCGGGATCAAATGAGCAGTTCTTC.

The chain couples TRBV10-3 to TRBJ1-1; TRBD1 is a possible D gene (5 bases). CDR1 is ENHRY, CDR2 SYGVKD, per germline. The CDR3 is 15 residues long. The V and J ends lost 2 bases and 1 base respectively, with 11 bases between them. Here the CDR3 reads CAISERGQANTEAFF. The CDR3 DNA reads TGTGCCATCAGTGAGAGGGGTCAAGCGAACACTGAAGCTTTCTTT.

The chain employs TRBV20-1 and TRBJ1-5; D unclear. Germline CDR1 reads DFQATT; CDR2 reads SNEGSKA (reference sequence). The CDR3 is made up of 15 amino acids. Deletions cut 1 base from V and 4 bases from J, with 14 bases between. The CDR3 nucleotides read TGCAGTGCTAGAGTAAGGGCCGGTCATAATCAGCCCCAGCATTTT. Protein: CSARVRAGHNQPQHF.

In this sample, this clonotype turned up many times. Germline and junction disagree at one end, which may indicate a read error. V and J are TRBV5-1 and TRBJ2-2; possibly TRBD2 for D (5 bases). The CDR3 is made up of 12 amino acids. CDR1 and CDR2 (germline): SGHRS, YFSETQ. The CDR3 reads CATSGNTGELFF. The DNA of the CDR3 is TGCGCCACCAGCGGTAACACCGGGGAGCTGTTTTTT. Drawing the rest from reference TRBV5-1 and TRBJ2-2, the complete variable domain is KAGVTQTPRYLIKTRGQQVTLSCSPISGHRSVSWYQQTPGQGLQFLFEYFSETQRNKGNFPGRFSGRQFSNSRSEMNVSTLELGDSALYLCATSGNTGELFFGEGSRLTVL.

The CDR3 loop reads CASSQPGLAGNEQYF. The CDR3 DNA reads as TGTGCCAGCAGCCAACCGGGACTAGCGGGAAACGAGCAGTACTTC. The gene calls are TRBV7-2 and TRBJ2-7; TRBD2 aligns across 13 bases. Trimming cost V 5 bases and J 5 bases; bases outside gene matches: 6. CDR1 is SGHTA, CDR2 FQGNSA, per germline. The CDR3 is made up of 15 amino acids. Full variable domain (remainder filled in from reference TRBV7-2 and TRBJ2-7): GAGVSQSPSNKVTEKGKDVELRCDPISGHTALYWYRQSLGQGLEFLIYFQGNSAPDKSGLPSDRFSAERTGGSVSTLTIQRTQQEDSAVYLCASSQPGLAGNEQYFGPGTRLTVT.

This clonotype was recorded at least ten times. The chain couples TRBV7-4 to TRBJ1-2; 8 bases are shared with TRBD1. Germline CDR1 is SGHVT and CDR2 is SQSDAQ. The CDR3 covers 13 residues. V dropped 5 bases and J dropped 6; count of bases not matched to a gene: 5. CDR3 residues: CASSVDRGNGYTF. For the CDR3, the DNA is TGTGCCAGCAGCGTTGACAGGGGAAATGGCTACACCTTC.

V gene TRBV6-2 or TRBV6-3 combines with J gene TRBJ2-5, with 10 bases fitting TRBD1. CDR3 length equals 15 residues. Trimming took 7 bases from V and 3 from J; bases not matched to a gene: 8. Per the germline V gene, CDR1 is MNHEY and CDR2 is SVGEGT. In nucleotides, the CDR3 is TGTGCCAGCACCCCTTCCGGGACAGGGGAAGAGACCCAGTACTTC. It translates to CASTPSGTGEETQYF.

This clonotype has more than one count but fewer than ten. CDR3 nucleotide sequence: TGCAGTGCTAGAGTTATTCGACGTCCGGACATTCAGTACTTC. This codes for CSARVIRRPDIQYF. V gene TRBV20-1 combines with J gene TRBJ2-4; D remains unclear. The CDR3 spans 14 residues. The V end lost 1 base, the J end lost 8 bases, and 15 bases lay between the germline ends. Germline V gives CDR1 DFQATT, CDR2 SNEGSKA (reference sequence).

This clonotype was counted only a few times. The chain is built from TRBV11-2 and TRBJ1-1; D unresolved. Germline assignment: CDR1 SGHAT and CDR2 FQNNGV. V gave up 0 bases and J gave up 4 bases, with 9 bases separating them. The CDR3 is 14 residues long. DNA for the CDR3: TGTGCCAGCAGCTTAGATCAAAGGGTCACTGAAGCTTTCTTT. The encoded protein is CASSLDQRVTEAFF.

The chain employs TRBV27 and TRBJ1-1; D gene uncertain. Trimming took 2 bases from V and 10 from J, leaving 14 bases between them. CDR1 MNHEY and CDR2 SMNVEV come from the germline V gene (reference sequence). The CDR3 has 13 amino acids. The CDR3: CASSLGVEVAAFF. CDR3 bases: TGTGCCAGCAGTTTAGGGGTCGAAGTGGCAGCTTTCTTT.

This clonotype occurred a few times. This chain links TRBV3-1 with TRBJ1-2, with D tentatively TRBD1 (5 bases). Germline values: CDR1 LGHDT, CDR2 YNNKEL (reference sequence). V lost 4 bases to trimming and J lost 1 base, with 13 bases between them. This CDR3 has 15 amino acids. As DNA, the CDR3 is TGTGCCAGCAGCCCCCCTCAGGGCCATAACTATGGCTACACCTTC. Its translation is CASSPPQGHNYGYTF.

This clonotype was found many times. The chain links TRBV24-1 to TRBJ2-3, with 9 bases identical to TRBD1. The CDR3 totals 16 residues. Germline values: CDR1 KGHDR, CDR2 SFDVKD. The V segment lost 6 bases and the J segment 5 bases; nucleotides outside the gene matches: 11. The DNA for the CDR3 is TGTGCCACCAGTCACTCACCGGGACAGGGACTAGATACGCAGTATTTT. Encoded protein: CATSHSPGQGLDTQYF.

This clonotype was observed a few times. The chain joins TRBV6-5 to TRBJ2-3; weak D call: TRBD2 (6 bases). Germline values: CDR1 MNHEY, CDR2 SVGAGI. The germline V and J ends were trimmed by 5 bases and 0 bases, with 15 bases remaining between them. This CDR3 spans 16 amino acids. In DNA form, the CDR3 reads TGTGCCAGCAGTACCGTTCGGGGGTTTAGCACAGATACGCAGTATTTT. It specifies CASSTVRGFSTDTQYF.

This chain links TRBV7-9 with TRBJ2-5, with 13 positions matching TRBD2. Germline CDR1 SEHNR, CDR2 FQNEAQ (reference sequence). The CDR3 contains 18 residues. The ends lost 5 bases at V and 1 base at J; junction bases unmatched: 10. The CDR3 sequence is CASSPGTSGVIFQETQYF. CDR3 in DNA: TGTGCCAGCAGCCCCGGGACTAGCGGGGTAATCTTCCAAGAGACCCAGTACTTC.

The V gene is TRBV19, the J gene TRBJ1-6; D may be TRBD1 (5 bases). The germline V gene has CDR1 LNHDA and CDR2 SQIVND (reference sequence). The V end lost 6 bases, the J end lost 7 bases, and 19 bases lay between the germline ends. The CDR3 runs 16 residues. The DNA for the CDR3 is TGTGCCAGTAGGCCCGACGTGGCAGGGTGGAATTCACCCCTCCACTTT. Amino acids: CASRPDVAGWNSPLHF.

This clonotype was seen a handful of times. The rearrangement uses TRBV5-5 and TRBJ2-7; D may be TRBD1 or TRBD2 (6 bases each). V gave up 0 bases and J gave up 5 bases, with 15 bases separating them. Per germline, CDR1 SGHKS and CDR2 YYEKEE (reference sequence). The length of the CDR3 is 15 residues. CDR3 bases: TGTGCCAGCAGCTTGGGCCCGGGGGCGCAGGACGAGCAGTACTTC. Its translation is CASSLGPGAQDEQYF.

The CDR3 nucleotides are TGCAGTGCTAGTATCGCCCAGAACACCGGGGAGCTGTTTTTT. It specifies CSASIAQNTGELFF. The chain couples TRBV20-1 to TRBJ2-2; D remains ambiguous. This CDR3 spans 14 amino acids. In germline, CDR1 is DFQATT, CDR2 SNEGSKA (reference sequence). With 3 bases removed from V and 1 base from J, the gap between germline ends came to 9 bases.

The V gene is TRBV19, the J gene TRBJ2-1, with 9 bases fitting TRBD2. V gave up 8 bases and J gave up 1 base; unmatched junction bases: 6. This CDR3 contains 15 residues. CDR1 LNHDA and CDR2 SQIVND come from the germline V gene (reference sequence). CDR3 loop: CASAEAGGSYNEQFF. CDR3 DNA sequence: TGTGCCAGTGCGGAAGCGGGAGGATCCTACAATGAGCAGTTCTTC.

This clonotype showed up just a few times. The J gene is TRBJ1-1, the V gene TRBV18, with no clear D. Germline-derived CDR1 and CDR2 are KGHSH and LQKENI. V gave up 4 bases and J gave up 1 base, with 7 bases separating them. The CDR3 loop spans 13 amino acids. The CDR3 DNA sequence: TGTGCCAGCTCACTAGCCCAGAACACTGAAGCTTTCTTT. This gives the protein CASSLAQNTEAFF.

This clonotype appeared many times. V is TRBV27 and J is TRBJ2-1; D possibly matches TRBD1 or TRBD2 (5 bases each). The germline V gene has CDR1 MNHEY and CDR2 SMNVEV (reference sequence). This CDR3 is built from 14 residues. V lost 3 bases, J lost 2 bases, and 8 bases lay in between. The CDR3 is CASSFGAAYNEQFF. The CDR3 bases are TGTGCCAGCAGTTTCGGGGCAGCCTACAATGAGCAGTTCTTC.